This paragraph covers one T cell receptor (beta chain) sequence. Its specificity is not known. This sample is drawn from a study of cytomegalovirus exposure and HLA in healthy donors. The study's findings and limits: A later analysis reported that several of the most significant clusters appeared to be linked to common viral pathogens, among them Epstein-Barr virus.

This PCR relied on a set of 60 Vbeta primers and 13 Jbeta primers. TCRdb's copy holds only in-frame clones and misses some; the assay was immunoSEQ multiplex PCR. This table holds about 59,000 clones, roughly nine tenths found once. This CDR3 region has 13 residues. Between the trimmed V and J ends, which lost 7 bases and 0 bases, there was a span of 10 bases. Germline lookup yields CDR1 MNHNY and CDR2 SVGAGI (reference sequence). The sequenced sample was PBMCs. The receptor was isolated from a man under 40 in good health and CMV-seropositive. The chain uses TRBV6-6 and TRBJ2-7, with D possibly matching TRBD1 (6 bases). The CDR3 reads CASTRTASYEQYF. CDR3 bases: TGTGCCAGCACCCGGACAGCCTCCTACGAGCAGTACTTC.